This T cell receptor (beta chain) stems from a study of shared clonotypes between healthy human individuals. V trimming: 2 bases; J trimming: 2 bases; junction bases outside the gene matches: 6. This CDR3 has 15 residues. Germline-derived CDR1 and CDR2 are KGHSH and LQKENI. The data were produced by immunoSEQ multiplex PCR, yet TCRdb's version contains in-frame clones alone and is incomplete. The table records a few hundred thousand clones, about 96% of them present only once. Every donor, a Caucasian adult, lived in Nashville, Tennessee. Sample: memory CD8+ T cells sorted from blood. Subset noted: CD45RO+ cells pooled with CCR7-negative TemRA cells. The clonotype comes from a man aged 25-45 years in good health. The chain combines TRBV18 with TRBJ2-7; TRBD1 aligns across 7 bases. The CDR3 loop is CASSPDRVLTYEQYF. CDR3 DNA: TGTGCCAGCTCACCAGACAGGGTTCTAACCTACGAGCAGTACTTC. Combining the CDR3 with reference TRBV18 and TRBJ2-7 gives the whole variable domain NAGVMQNPRHLVRRRGQEARLRCSPMKGHSHVYWYRQLPEEGLKFMVYLQKENIIDESGMPKERFSAEFPKEGPSILRIQQVVRGDSAAYFCASSPDRVLTYEQYFGPGTRLTVT.